This T cell receptor beta chain was sequenced for a study of OX40 agonist ivuxolimab in advanced cancers. V gave up 4 bases and J gave up 3 bases, with 11 bases separating them. Germline loops: CDR1 MRHNA, CDR2 SNTAGT. This CDR3 is 14 amino acids long. Clones were sequenced by immunoSEQ multiplex PCR, and TCRdb holds only the in-frame ones, with some missing. The sample has about 20,000 clones; around 90% are singletons. The chain is built from TRBV6-4 and TRBJ2-3; D is perhaps TRBD1 or TRBD2 (6 bases each). This clonotype was sampled from an adult with an advanced solid tumor such as melanoma, head and neck, liver or kidney cancer. Sequenced material: CD4+ or CD8+ T cells sorted from blood, taken in a trial of the OX40 agonist ivuxolimab. CDR3 in amino acids: CASSAGAHTDTQYF. The CDR3 DNA is TGTGCCAGCAGTGCGGGGGCGCATACAGATACGCAGTATTTT.